This T cell receptor (beta chain) was sequenced during a study of blood T cell repertoires in COVID-19. This CDR3 contains 17 residues. The germline V gene encodes CDR1 LNHNV and CDR2 YYDKDF (reference sequence). V was pared by 2 bases and J by 3 bases, with 12 bases of the junction left unmatched. Per the original data handling: The authors estimated nucleated cell counts from reference gene primer amplification. Method: immunoSEQ multiplex PCR; TCRdb's copy keeps in-frame clones and lacks some. The V and J calls and clone size were taken over from that table, and D and trimming were inferred from the DNA. The table records over 200,000 clones, roughly 90% of them present only once. Cohort assignment relied on participant-reported clinical history.

V usage is TRBV15 and J usage is TRBJ2-7; 8 nucleotides align to TRBD2. Sequencing was done on a sample of PBMCs or T cells enriched from blood (not recorded which). The receptor comes from a woman in her 30s with acute COVID-19. This CDR3 is CATSRSAGGPKFYEQYF. CDR3 bases: TGTGCCACCAGCAGATCGGCGGGGGGCCCTAAATTCTACGAGCAGTACTTC.